This passage covers 12 T cell receptor beta chains from one sample sequenced in a study of T cell responses to AZD1222 COVID-19 vaccine. The table came from immunoSEQ multiplex PCR; TCRdb's copy has only in-frame clones and leaves some out. Found here are 95,000 to 150,000 clones, 92% of them singletons; the top ten hold roughly 7.9%. This specimen consisted of peripheral blood, obtained 28 days after the second AZD1222 dose. The source of these receptors is an adult who received the AZD1222 COVID-19 vaccine.

The rearrangement joins TRBV7-2 to TRBJ1-2; 12 positions match TRBD1. This CDR3 has 14 amino acids. Germline assignment: CDR1 SGHTA and CDR2 FQGNSA. With V trimmed by 6 bases and J by 7 bases, 6 bases remained unmatched. The CDR3 reads CASSHRDRGLGYTF. The CDR3, as DNA: TGTGCCAGCAGTCACCGGGACAGGGGGCTTGGCTACACCTTC.

This chain joins TRBV19 and TRBJ2-7; D uncertain. Germline V lookup: CDR1 LNHDA, CDR2 SQIVND (reference sequence). Deletions cut 1 base from V and 0 bases from J, with 10 bases between. The CDR3 loop spans 15 amino acids. This CDR3 is CASSIAATSSYEQYF. The CDR3 DNA sequence: TGTGCCAGTAGTATAGCGGCCACCAGCTCCTACGAGCAGTACTTC.

The rearrangement uses TRBV2 and TRBJ2-7; weak D call: TRBD1 (5 bases). The CDR3 spans 12 residues. In germline, CDR1 is SNHLY, CDR2 FYNNEI. V lost 4 bases and J lost 5, with 9 bases in between. The CDR3 is CASSGQFDEQYF. For the CDR3, the DNA is TGTGCCAGCAGTGGACAGTTCGACGAGCAGTACTTC.

This rearrangement joins TRBV28 to TRBJ1-5; 9 bases fit TRBD1. V shed 3 bases, J shed 5 bases, and the junction held 5 bases outside the gene matches. Looked up from germline, CDR1 is MDHEN and CDR2 is SYDVKM. This CDR3 spans 15 amino acids. The CDR3 region has the DNA TGTGCCAGCAGTTTCTCGGACAGGGGAGATCAGCCCCAGCATTTT. This translates into CASSFSDRGDQPQHF.

Worth noting for this clone: The junction shows a germline mismatch at one end, possibly a read error. The genes are TRBV7-2 and TRBJ2-7; D perhaps matches TRBD1 (6 bases). Germline CDR1 reads SGHTA; CDR2 reads FQGNSA. This CDR3 region has 14 residues. CDR3 bases: TGTGCCAGCAGCTTAGCGAGTACGAGGGGGACGCCTACCTTC. Amino acids: CASSLASTRGTPTF.

The rearrangement uses TRBV27 and TRBJ2-3; 7 bases line up with TRBD2. Germline V gene sequence: CDR1 MNHEY, CDR2 SMNVEV (reference sequence). The CDR3 is 14 amino acids. V was pared by 6 bases and J by 2 bases, with 5 bases of the junction left unmatched. The CDR3 here is CASSTLAITDTQYF. In DNA form, the CDR3 reads TGTGCCAGCAGCACACTAGCGATCACAGATACGCAGTATTTT.

In its sample, this clone was seen once. The rearrangement links TRBV7-2 to TRBJ2-7, with TRBD1 matching 7 bases. Germline V CDR1 and CDR2: SGHTA, FQGNSA. Trimming at V came to 2 bases and at J to 2 bases, leaving 6 bases not matched to a gene. CDR3 size: 15 residues. DNA of the CDR3: TGTGCCAGCAGCTTAAGTGACAGGGCCACCTACGAGCAGTACTTC. Protein product: CASSLSDRATYEQYF.

The chain has TRBV11-2 and TRBJ2-1; weak D call: TRBD2 (6 bases). Per germline, CDR1 SGHAT and CDR2 FQNNGV. Trimming stripped 3 bases from V and 6 bases from J, with 9 bases between. The CDR3 loop spans 13 amino acids. CDR3 loop: CASSFSTSNEQFF. In DNA form, the CDR3 reads TGTGCCAGCAGCTTTTCGACTAGCAATGAGCAGTTCTTC.

V is TRBV24-1 and J is TRBJ2-2; 9 bases are shared with TRBD1. CDR1 is KGHDR and CDR2 is SFDVKD in the germline V gene. Unmatched junction bases numbered 7, after V lost 3 bases and J lost 6 bases. This CDR3 region has 16 residues. CDR3 in amino acids: CATSDAGTGSPGELFF. The CDR3 DNA follows: TGTGCCACCAGTGATGCCGGGACAGGGAGCCCCGGGGAGCTGTTTTTT.

This chain links TRBV18 with TRBJ2-7; D is undetermined. V lost 3 bases and J 0 bases, leaving 9 bases between the germline ends. Germline V lookup: CDR1 KGHSH, CDR2 LQKENI. This CDR3 region has 14 residues. Here the CDR3 reads CASSPLQDSYEQYF. The CDR3 bases are TGTGCCAGCTCACCTCTTCAGGACTCCTACGAGCAGTACTTC.

This chain uses TRBV5-4 with TRBJ1-1, with D unclear. The germline CDR1 and CDR2 sequences are SGHNT and YYREEE (reference sequence). Trimming cost V 4 bases and J 3 bases, with 16 bases left between them. The CDR3 loop spans 15 amino acids. The CDR3 DNA sequence: TGTGCCAGCAGCGTCTCCGGGCTCCTAGACACTGAAGCTTTCTTT. Amino acids: CASSVSGLLDTEAFF.

The chain recombines TRBV18 with TRBJ1-1; a possible D gene is TRBD1 (6 bases). The CDR3 sequence is 14 residues long. The germline gives CDR1 KGHSH, CDR2 LQKENI. Trimming removed 6 bases at V and 3 bases at J, with 14 bases between. The CDR3 region is CASSSQGGDTEAFF. As DNA, the CDR3 is TGTGCCAGCTCCTCCCAAGGGGGGGACACTGAAGCTTTCTTT. Supplemented by reference TRBV18 and TRBJ1-1, the full variable domain reads NAGVMQNPRHLVRRRGQEARLRCSPMKGHSHVYWYRQLPEEGLKFMVYLQKENIIDESGMPKERFSAEFPKEGPSILRIQQVVRGDSAAYFCASSSQGGDTEAFFGQGTRLTVV.